This TCR beta chain is from a study of tumor-infiltrating lymphocytes in primary liver carcinoma (dated by TCRdb to 2017 to 2019). Describing the broader study: Hepatocellular carcinoma (four) or combined HCC and intrahepatic cholangiocarcinoma (one) was present in the five patients, who were three men and two women aged 30 to 69 years. TCRbeta repertoire sequencing covered about 35 specimens from 5 patients: 25 tumor regions, 5 adjacent noncancerous liver tissues and 5 peripheral blood samples. TCRbeta repertoire sequencing, expression microarrays and whole-exome sequencing were combined in the study across five regions of each liver tumor, with adjacent normal tissue and blood also included. Each sample produced about 3.5 to 8 million productive TCRbeta reads, and read depth showed no significant difference between tissue types. Tumors of the five patients were stage T1-T3 N0M0 with maximum diameters of roughly 4.2 to 11 cm. Repertoires from technical replicates were highly reproducible, with mean shared-clone rates around 0.87 and correlation coefficients above 0.98. Agilent mRNA microarray profiling was performed on the 20 to 25 tumor region samples to relate TCRbeta repertoire diversity to the local molecular phenotype.

With regard to this clonotype: The antigen this receptor binds is unknown. A read error may explain this, as a much larger clone is one base away.

Taken from cysteine to phenylalanine, the CDR3 has 13 residues. The sequence is cut down to CDR3 DNA, 39 bases in frame from base 1. CDR1 SGHAT and CDR2 FQNNGV were looked up in the germline V gene. V and J are truncated by 3 bases and 6 bases respectively, leaving an intervening sequence of 9 bases. Paper-wide results and their limitations: Only 4 or 5 patients were included in the study, and the authors note that the findings should be validated in a larger study. Since the samples were bulk and unsorted, there was no way to compare CD4+ and CD8+ T cell repertoires. Only the TCR beta chain was sequenced, so true repertoire diversity is likely underestimated because unpaired alpha chains were not captured. Only about 7-24% of top clones were present in all five regions of a tumor, suggesting spatial heterogeneity of tumor-infiltrating T cells. The top 250 clones made up a significantly larger repertoire fraction in tumors than in blood (p = 0.039). Pairs of tumor regions showed greater repertoire overlap (mean roughly 35%) than tumor-adjacent pairs (roughly 17%) or tumor-blood pairs (roughly 14%), which is consistent with antigen-driven expansion.

Using a constant-region primer and ProtoScript II reverse transcriptase, TCRbeta-specific cDNA was reverse-transcribed from around 500 ng total RNA. The TCRbeta libraries were prepared through three rounds of nested multiplex PCR following a slightly modified ARM-PCR procedure. Multiplex TRBV1-TRBV30 forward primers and a Cbeta reverse primer were used in the first two PCR rounds, each of which was run for 9 to 11 cycles. Sample barcodes and Illumina adapters were added in a final 25-cycle PCR with Deep VentR polymerase. Amplicons of 200-500 bp were gel-purified with a QIAquick gel extraction kit before sequencing. An Illumina HiSeq 2500 was used to sequence the TCRbeta amplicons with 250-bp paired-end reads. The study's processing was this. Quality trimming of reads was performed with Trimmomatic v0.33, and paired reads were merged with FLASH v1.2.11 so that full CDR3 sequences could be recovered. V, D and J germline segments were assigned to the rearranged TCRbeta sequences by MiGEC v1.2.1b. Clonotype statistics, along with Shannon-Wiener diversity indices, were calculated using VDJtools v1.0.0. Except for diversity analysis, only each sample's 250 most abundant clonotypes were used in subsequent analyses to reduce sampling bias. TCRdb trimmed public reads at Q25 via fastp, called clones via MiXCR and kept in-frame beta chains. Identical CDR3 protein sequences are pooled into one entry, listed with their most common genes and DNA. The V and J calls shown here were made by TCRdb, not taken from the authors' results. In all, the sample holds 120,000 or so distinct CDR3 sequences, and 55% to 65% of those were seen once. 7% to 10% of the sample is held by the ten biggest clonotypes.

Without any cell sorting, total RNA and DNA were extracted together from roughly 20-30 mg of bulk tissue using the AllPrep DNA/RNA mini kit. Surgical resection was performed in China between November 2015 and 2016 on five or six patients with histopathologically diagnosed primary liver carcinoma. At the time of sampling, the patients had chronic HBV infection and had not received any treatment. Each tumor was sampled at five spatially separated regions: the superior, inferior, left-lateral and right-lateral poles and the tumor centre. Histology showed that every tumor sample contained more than 90% viable tumor cells. Each fresh piece of tumor and adjacent tissue was cut in two, with one half stored in RNAlater at -80 degrees C and the other half sent for histology.

Sample: liver tumor tissue from sampling region 1. The sample's cell subset or site label is to be understood as: tumor region T1, superior pole. This sequence originates from a woman in her fifties or sixties with primary liver carcinoma and hepatitis B virus infection. The rearranged segments are TRBV11-2 and TRBJ2-1, with no reliable assignment of the D segment. The nucleotide sequence is given as TGTGCCAGCAGCTTTGCCCAGCTCAATGAGCAGTTCTTC. It encodes CASSFAQLNEQFF.